The subject of this entry is one T cell receptor (beta chain). The target of this receptor is not known. No base quality values were provided; no much bigger clone lies one nucleotide off. High-throughput TCR beta sequencing profiled peripheral blood CD8+ and CD4+ T cells from healthy donors, Susac syndrome patients and multiple sclerosis patients. The Susac syndrome patients fulfilled recently defined diagnostic criteria for either definite or probable disease. Bulk CD8+ and CD4+ T cells were purified by magnetic negative isolation, while CD8+ TEMRA cells were enriched using FACS. Blood was drawn into EDTA tubes, processed within 24 hours, and PBMCs were isolated by density gradient centrifugation. PBMCs intended for TCR sequencing were frozen in liquid nitrogen and were later thawed in a 37 degrees C water bath. The sorted or isolated CD4+, CD8+ and CD8+ TEMRA cells had a purity of 90% or higher.

RNA was extracted using the RNeasy kit, and about 0.45 to 1 ug of the RNA was reverse transcribed with random hexamers. The immunoSEQ multiplex PCR assay, which covers 54 Vbeta and 13 Jbeta segments, was used to amplify TCR beta CDR3 regions. Bias from PCR amplification was corrected by using a synthetic template baseline for primer optimization and for computational correction. The source study handled its data this way. Reads were assigned to V, D and J genes according to IMGT and analyzed in immunoSEQ Analyzer, with only productive sequences retained. Clonality was calculated as one minus the Shannon entropy normalized by log2 of the number of productive unique sequences. For each patient and control, public and private clones were evaluated among the 100 most prevalent clones. Susac-specific clones were defined as absent from healthy and MS cohorts, over a thousand published viral clones and other ImmuneACCESS disease sequences. TCRdb trimmed public reads at Q25 via fastp, called clones via MiXCR and kept in-frame beta chains. For every CDR3 protein sequence, its rows merge into one entry that carries the most common genes and DNA. These V and J calls are TCRdb output, not the study's own analysis. In this sample the table shows 150,000 to 180,000 distinct CDR3 sequences, 85% to 95% of which occur a single time. The ten largest clones capture 0.16% of the sample.

The CDR3, cysteine through phenylalanine, is 11 amino acids long. This entry keeps only the CDR3 DNA: 33 bases, framed from base 1. V lost 5 bases and J lost 7 bases; the stretch between them is 11 bases long. CDR1 and CDR2, looked up from the germline V gene, are SQVTM and ANQGSEA. The sample originates from a study of CD8 T cells in Susac syndrome (dated by TCRdb to between 2018 and 2020). Notes on the research overall: Among the Susac syndrome patients who were sequenced, clinically active disease was present in roughly six and clinical remission was observed in 8 or 9. At blood withdrawal, Susac syndrome patients were therapy-naive, treated with corticosteroids (with IVIg additionally given to some), or treated with IVIg alone. The study used repertoire sequencing to test whether antigen drove CD8+ T cell activation and differentiation in Susac syndrome.

Paper-wide results and their limitations: In patients with Susac syndrome, the CD4+ T cell repertoire showed no detectable clonal expansion. The study acknowledged that relatively few individuals were included in the TCR sequencing and HLA analysis.

This TCR came from a human donor with Susac syndrome. Sequencing used CD4+ T cells from PBMCs. The chain is made from TRBV29-1 and TRBJ1-2; the D gene identity is not certain. The CDR3 corresponds to CSVIGPAGYTF. The DNA sequence is given as TGCAGCGTTATTGGGCCCGCTGGCTACACCTTC.